Each of the 15 T cell receptor beta chains below was sequenced from the same sample in a study of OX40 agonist ivuxolimab in advanced cancers. Data came from immunoSEQ multiplex PCR; TCRdb stores just in-frame clones and leaves some out. The sample lists 50,000 to 60,000 clones; 86% were seen once. The sequences come from CD4+ or CD8+ T cells sorted from blood, collected in a trial of the OX40 agonist ivuxolimab. These receptors were collected from an adult with an advanced solid tumor such as melanoma, head and neck, liver or kidney cancer.

CDR3 sequence (DNA): TGTGCCAGCAGCGGACGGGACCTTCGGGGCGTTGAGCAGTTCTTC. It specifies CASSGRDLRGVEQFF. J is TRBJ2-1 and V is TRBV7-9, with D tentatively TRBD1 or TRBD2 (5 bases each). This CDR3 spans 15 amino acids. Trimming stripped 5 bases from V and 9 bases from J, with 20 bases between. CDR1 is SEHNR and CDR2 is FQNEAQ in the germline V gene (reference sequence).

V gene TRBV10-3 combines with J gene TRBJ1-5; D is unclear. V lost 4 bases, J lost 0 bases, and 10 bases lay in between. This CDR3 contains 15 residues. In germline, CDR1 is ENHRY, CDR2 SYGVKD. For the CDR3, the DNA is TGTGCCATCAGTGCCCTACCGACTAGCAATCAGCCCCAGCATTTT. Translating it yields CAISALPTSNQPQHF.

This CDR3 is CASSADISNQPQHF. In DNA, the CDR3 is TGTGCCAGCAGCGCGGACATTAGCAATCAGCCCCAGCATTTT. The genes are TRBV7-9 and TRBJ1-5; a weak D match, TRBD1 (5 bases). Germline loops: CDR1 SEHNR, CDR2 FQNEAQ (reference sequence). The CDR3 spans 14 residues. V shed 5 bases and J shed 0 bases, with 8 bases lying between them. Variable domain in full (rest from reference TRBV7-9 and TRBJ1-5): DTGVSQNPRHKITKRGQNVTFRCDPISEHNRLYWYRQTLGQGPEFLTYFQNEAQLEKSRLLSDRFSAERPKGSFSTLEIQRTEQGDSAMYLCASSADISNQPQHFGDGTRLSIL.

This clone appeared a single time. The chain has TRBV9 and TRBJ2-7, with 10 positions matching TRBD2. CDR1 SGDLS and CDR2 YYNGEE come from the germline V gene. This CDR3 comprises 14 residues. V lost 3 bases, J lost 2 bases, and 2 bases stayed unmatched. CDR3 nucleotides: TGTGCCAGCAGCGCCCTAGCGGGAGCCTACGAGCAGTACTTC. Protein sequence: CASSALAGAYEQYF. The full variable domain, completed using reference TRBV9 and TRBJ2-7, is DSGVTQTPKHLITATGQRVTLRCSPRSGDLSVYWYQQSLDQGLQFLIQYYNGEERAKGNILERFSAQQFPDLHSELNLSSLELGDSALYFCASSALAGAYEQYFGPGTRLTVT.

This clone was counted once. The V and J genes are TRBV19 and TRBJ2-1, with TRBD2 matching 7 bases. Trimming cost V 8 bases and J 5 bases; bases outside gene matches: 3. Germline lookup yields CDR1 LNHDA and CDR2 SQIVND (reference sequence). The CDR3 length is 12 residues. This chain's CDR3 is CASSGLHNEQFF. For the CDR3, the DNA is TGTGCCAGTTCGGGACTACACAATGAGCAGTTCTTC.

This chain uses TRBV4-2 with TRBJ2-3; 12 bases line up with TRBD2. Germline CDR1 is LGHNA and CDR2 is YNFKEQ. V was clipped by 0 bases and J by 6 bases; unmatched bases: 7. The CDR3 sequence is 17 residues long. The CDR3 reads CASSQDHRLAGGDTQYF. CDR3 nucleotide sequence: TGTGCCAGCAGCCAAGATCACCGGCTAGCGGGGGGGGATACGCAGTATTTT.

V and J are TRBV27 and TRBJ2-7; 9 bases line up with TRBD2. Germline loops: CDR1 MNHEY, CDR2 SMNVEV (reference sequence). CDR3 length: 14 amino acids. The trim removed 5 bases at V and 4 bases at J, leaving 6 bases unmatched. The CDR3 nucleotides read TGTGCCAGCAGTCCCGGGACTAGCATTTACGAGCAGTACTTC. This gives the protein CASSPGTSIYEQYF.

The chain recombines TRBV5-4 with TRBJ2-1, with TRBD2 matching over 8 bases. In germline, CDR1 is SGHNT, CDR2 YYREEE (reference sequence). Trimming removed 4 bases from V and 5 bases from J; junction bases left unmatched: 11. This CDR3 comprises 16 residues. In nucleotides, the CDR3 is TGTGCCAGCAGCCGATCGATAGCGGGAACTAACAATGAGCAGTTCTTC. It is translated as CASSRSIAGTNNEQFF.

The chain employs TRBV6-6 and TRBJ1-5; D gene ambiguous. The CDR3 is 15 residues long. V was pared by 2 bases and J by 2 bases, with 10 bases between. Germline assignment: CDR1 MNHNY and CDR2 SVGAGI (reference sequence). The CDR3 protein is CASSYESARNQPQHF. CDR3 in DNA: TGTGCCAGCAGTTACGAGTCAGCCCGCAATCAGCCCCAGCATTTT.

The V gene is TRBV19, the J gene TRBJ2-7; TRBD2 agrees at 9 bases. Unmatched junction bases numbered 5, after V lost 3 bases and J lost 2 bases. Germline V lookup: CDR1 LNHDA, CDR2 SQIVND (reference sequence). The CDR3 contains 15 residues. This chain's CDR3 is CASSITSGQTYEQYF. In DNA form, the CDR3 reads TGTGCCAGTAGTATCACTAGCGGGCAGACCTACGAGCAGTACTTC.

The chain has TRBV5-5 and TRBJ1-3; D remains ambiguous. The CDR3 extends over 15 amino acids. Trimming left V 4 bases short and J 1 base short, with 12 bases between. Germline CDR1 SGHKS, CDR2 YYEKEE (reference sequence). The CDR3 DNA reads as TGTGCCAGCAGCCCCCTGACCGGGTCTGGAAACACCATATATTTT. It codes for CASSPLTGSGNTIYF. The full variable domain, its missing parts supplied by reference TRBV5-5 and TRBJ1-3, is DAGVTQSPTHLIKTRGQQVTLRCSPISGHKSVSWYQQVLGQGPQFIFQYYEKEERGRGNFPDRFSARQFPNYSSELNVNALLLGDSALYLCASSPLTGSGNTIYFGEGSWLTVV.

In its sample, this clone was seen a few times. The V call is TRBV28, the J call TRBJ1-2, with D unclear. V dropped 7 bases and J dropped 2 bases, with 11 bases sitting between them. The CDR3 loop spans 13 amino acids. Per the germline V gene, CDR1 is MDHEN and CDR2 is SYDVKM. This CDR3 reads CASTPTWNYGYTF. CDR3 nucleotide sequence: TGTGCCAGCACACCGACATGGAACTATGGCTACACCTTC.

This clone was observed a single time. The chain couples TRBV11-2 to TRBJ1-1; D perhaps matches TRBD1 (5 bases). The germline V gene encodes CDR1 SGHAT and CDR2 FQNNGV. CDR3 length: 14 amino acids. V lost 5 bases, J lost 1 base, and 11 bases lay in between. The DNA for the CDR3 is TGTGCCAGCAGCATAAGCAGGGAGAACACTGAAGCTTTCTTT. Translating it yields CASSISRENTEAFF.

The V gene is TRBV6-5, the J gene TRBJ2-2; 7 bases are shared with TRBD1. The ends lost 6 bases at V and 4 bases at J; junction bases unmatched: 5. The CDR3 has 14 residues. Germline V gene sequence: CDR1 MNHEY, CDR2 SVGAGI. This chain's CDR3 is CASRPGQVTGELFF. The CDR3 coding sequence is TGTGCCAGCAGGCCCGGACAGGTCACCGGGGAGCTGTTTTTT.

This clone was detected once. The V and J genes are TRBV5-1 and TRBJ2-5, with D possibly being TRBD1 (5 bases). This CDR3 region has 16 residues. V was shortened by 0 bases and J by 1 base, with 13 bases between the two germline ends. Per the germline V gene, CDR1 is SGHRS and CDR2 is YFSETQ. CDR3 protein: CASSLAKGRAQETQYF. DNA for the CDR3: TGCGCCAGCAGCTTGGCCAAGGGCAGGGCCCAAGAGACCCAGTACTTC. The whole variable domain, filled in from reference TRBV5-1 and TRBJ2-5, reads KAGVTQTPRYLIKTRGQQVTLSCSPISGHRSVSWYQQTPGQGLQFLFEYFSETQRNKGNFPGRFSGRQFSNSRSEMNVSTLELGDSALYLCASSLAKGRAQETQYFGPGTRLLVL.